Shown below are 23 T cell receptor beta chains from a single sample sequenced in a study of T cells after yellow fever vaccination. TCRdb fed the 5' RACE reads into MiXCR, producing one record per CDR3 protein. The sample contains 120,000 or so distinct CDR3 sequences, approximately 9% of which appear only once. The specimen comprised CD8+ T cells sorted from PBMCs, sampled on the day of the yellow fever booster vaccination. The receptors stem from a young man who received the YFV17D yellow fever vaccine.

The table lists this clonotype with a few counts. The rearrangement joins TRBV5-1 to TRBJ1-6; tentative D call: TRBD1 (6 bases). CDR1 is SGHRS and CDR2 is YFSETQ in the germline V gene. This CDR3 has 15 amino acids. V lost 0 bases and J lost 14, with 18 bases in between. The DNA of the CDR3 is TGCGCCAGCAGCTTGGCGGGACACCAGGCGGGAGCCCTCCACTTT. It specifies CASSLAGHQAGALHF.

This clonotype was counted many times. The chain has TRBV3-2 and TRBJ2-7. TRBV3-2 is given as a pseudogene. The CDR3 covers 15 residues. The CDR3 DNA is TGTGCCAGCAGGGCGGACGGAAGTGTTACCTACGAGCAGTACGTC. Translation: CASRADGSVTYEQYV.

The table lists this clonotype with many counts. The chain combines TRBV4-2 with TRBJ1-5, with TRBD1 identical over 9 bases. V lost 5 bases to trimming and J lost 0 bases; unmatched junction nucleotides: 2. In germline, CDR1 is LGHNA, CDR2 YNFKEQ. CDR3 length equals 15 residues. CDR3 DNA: TGTGCCAGCAGCTCACAGGGGGCTAGCAATCAGCCCCAGCATTTT. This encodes CASSSQGASNQPQHF.

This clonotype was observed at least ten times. CDR3 DNA: TGTGCCAGCAGCTTGGTGGGACCGGGGACTGAAGCTTTCTTT. Its translation: CASSLVGPGTEAFF. This chain uses TRBV5-4 with TRBJ1-1, with D possibly being TRBD1 (5 bases). The germline V gene has CDR1 SGHNT and CDR2 YYREEE (reference sequence). Trimming cost V 0 bases and J 5 bases, with 11 bases left between them. The CDR3 has 14 residues.

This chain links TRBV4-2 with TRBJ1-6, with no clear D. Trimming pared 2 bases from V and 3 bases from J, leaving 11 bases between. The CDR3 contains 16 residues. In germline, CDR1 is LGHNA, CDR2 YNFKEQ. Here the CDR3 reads CASSQTGILYNSPLHF. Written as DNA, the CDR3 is TGTGCCAGCAGCCAAACCGGGATCCTCTATAATTCACCCCTCCACTTT.

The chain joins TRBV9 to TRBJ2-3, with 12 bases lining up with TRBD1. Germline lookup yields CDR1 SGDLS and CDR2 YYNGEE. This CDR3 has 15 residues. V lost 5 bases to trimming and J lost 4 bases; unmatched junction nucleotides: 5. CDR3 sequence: CASRRGDRGPDTQYF. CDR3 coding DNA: TGTGCCAGCAGGAGAGGGGACAGGGGGCCAGATACGCAGTATTTT.

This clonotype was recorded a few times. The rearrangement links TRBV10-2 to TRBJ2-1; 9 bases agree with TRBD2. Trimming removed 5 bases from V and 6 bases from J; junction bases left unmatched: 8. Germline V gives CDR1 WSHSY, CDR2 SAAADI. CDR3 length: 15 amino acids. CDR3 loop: CASSPGRGGSNEQFF. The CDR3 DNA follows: TGCGCCAGCAGTCCCGGGCGGGGGGGCTCCAATGAGCAGTTCTTC.

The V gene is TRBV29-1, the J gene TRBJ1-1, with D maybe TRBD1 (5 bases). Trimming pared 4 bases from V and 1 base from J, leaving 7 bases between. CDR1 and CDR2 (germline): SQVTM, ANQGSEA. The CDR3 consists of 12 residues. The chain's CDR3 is CSVVGGNTEAFF. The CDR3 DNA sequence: TGCAGCGTTGTTGGGGGGAACACTGAAGCTTTCTTT.

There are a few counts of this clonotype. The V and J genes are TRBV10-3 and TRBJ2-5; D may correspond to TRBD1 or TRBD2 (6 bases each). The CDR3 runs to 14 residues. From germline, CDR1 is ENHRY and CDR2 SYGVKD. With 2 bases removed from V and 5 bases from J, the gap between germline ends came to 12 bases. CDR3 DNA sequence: TGTGCCATCAGTGAGCCAGGGGAGGAGGAGACCCAGTACTTC. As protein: CAISEPGEEETQYF.

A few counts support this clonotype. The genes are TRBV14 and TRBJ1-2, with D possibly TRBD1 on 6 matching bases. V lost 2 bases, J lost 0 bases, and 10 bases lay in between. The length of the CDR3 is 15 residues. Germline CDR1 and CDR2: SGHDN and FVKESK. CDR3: CASSQKQGPNYGYTF. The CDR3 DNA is TGTGCCAGCAGCCAAAAACAGGGACCTAACTATGGCTACACCTTC.

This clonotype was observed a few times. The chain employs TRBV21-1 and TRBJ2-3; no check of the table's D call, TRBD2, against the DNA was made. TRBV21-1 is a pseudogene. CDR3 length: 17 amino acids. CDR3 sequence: CASTFGRQRISTDTQYF. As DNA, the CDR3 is TGTGCCAGCACCTTTGGGAGGCAGCGGATTAGCACAGATACGCAGTATTTT.

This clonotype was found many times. The CDR3 coding sequence is TGTGCCAGCAGTTTCGTAGGGGGCGCCGGGGAGCTGTTTTTT. The encoded protein is CASSFVGGAGELFF. The V gene is TRBV12-3 or TRBV12-4, the J gene TRBJ2-2, with 7 positions matching TRBD1. Trimming took 3 bases from V and 6 from J; bases not matched to a gene: 4. This CDR3 spans 14 amino acids.

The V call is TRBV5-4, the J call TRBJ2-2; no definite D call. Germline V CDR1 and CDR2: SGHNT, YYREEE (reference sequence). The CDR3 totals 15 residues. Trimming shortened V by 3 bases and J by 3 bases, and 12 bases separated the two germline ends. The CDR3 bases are TGTGCCAGCAGCTCCCCAGCCGAGGACACCGGGGAGCTGTTTTTT. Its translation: CASSSPAEDTGELFF.

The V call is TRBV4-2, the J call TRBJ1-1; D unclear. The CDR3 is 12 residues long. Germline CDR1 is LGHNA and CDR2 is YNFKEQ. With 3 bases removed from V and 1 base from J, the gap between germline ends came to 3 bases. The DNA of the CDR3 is TGTGCCAGCAGCCATGAGAACACTGAAGCTTTCTTT. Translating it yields CASSHENTEAFF.

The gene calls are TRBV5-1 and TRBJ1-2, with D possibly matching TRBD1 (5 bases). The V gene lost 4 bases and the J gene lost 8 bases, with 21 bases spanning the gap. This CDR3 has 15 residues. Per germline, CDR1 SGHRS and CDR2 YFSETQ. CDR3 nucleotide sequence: TGCGCCAGCAGCCGAGGGGCCGTTGCTATCCGGGGCTACACCTTC. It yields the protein CASSRGAVAIRGYTF.

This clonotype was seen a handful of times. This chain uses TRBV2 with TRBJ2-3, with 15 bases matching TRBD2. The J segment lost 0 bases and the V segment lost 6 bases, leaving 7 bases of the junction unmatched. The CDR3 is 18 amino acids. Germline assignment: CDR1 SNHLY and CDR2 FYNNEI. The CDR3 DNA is TGTGCCAGCAGGGGACTAGCGGGGGGAACAACTAGCACAGATACGCAGTATTTT. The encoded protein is CASRGLAGGTTSTDTQYF.

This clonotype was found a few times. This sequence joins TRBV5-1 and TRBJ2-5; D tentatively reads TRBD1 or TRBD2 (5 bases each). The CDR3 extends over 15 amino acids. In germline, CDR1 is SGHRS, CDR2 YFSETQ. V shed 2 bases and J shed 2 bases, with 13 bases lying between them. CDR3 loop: CASSFGLGVQETQYF. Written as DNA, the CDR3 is TGCGCCAGCAGCTTTGGGTTGGGGGTACAAGAGACCCAGTACTTC.

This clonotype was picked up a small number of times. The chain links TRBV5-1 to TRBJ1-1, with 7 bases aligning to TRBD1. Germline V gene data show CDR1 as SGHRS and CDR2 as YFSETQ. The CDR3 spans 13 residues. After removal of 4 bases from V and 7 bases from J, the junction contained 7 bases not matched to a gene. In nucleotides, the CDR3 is TGCGCCAGCAGCCTCCGGACAGGTTATGAAGCTTTCTTT. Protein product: CASSLRTGYEAFF.

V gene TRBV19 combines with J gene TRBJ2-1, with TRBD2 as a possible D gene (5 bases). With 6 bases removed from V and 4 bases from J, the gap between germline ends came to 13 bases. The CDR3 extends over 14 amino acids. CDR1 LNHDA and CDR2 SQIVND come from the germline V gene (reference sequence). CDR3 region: CASRAGSGYNEQFF. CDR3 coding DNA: TGTGCCAGTAGGGCGGGTTCTGGTTACAATGAGCAGTTCTTC.

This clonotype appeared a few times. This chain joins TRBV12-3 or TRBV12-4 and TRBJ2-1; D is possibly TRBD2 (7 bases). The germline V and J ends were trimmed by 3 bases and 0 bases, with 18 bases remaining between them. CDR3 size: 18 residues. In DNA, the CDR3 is TGTGCCAGCAGTTTCGGTCTGGGGGCGGGGGTCTCCTACAATGAGCAGTTCTTC. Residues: CASSFGLGAGVSYNEQFF.

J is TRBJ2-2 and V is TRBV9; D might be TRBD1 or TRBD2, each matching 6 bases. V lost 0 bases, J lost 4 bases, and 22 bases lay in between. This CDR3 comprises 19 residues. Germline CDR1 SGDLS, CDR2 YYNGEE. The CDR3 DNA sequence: TGTGCCAGCAGCGTAGGAAGGGGGTCGGACTACTCGTTCACCGGGGAGCTGTTTTTT. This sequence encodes CASSVGRGSDYSFTGELFF.

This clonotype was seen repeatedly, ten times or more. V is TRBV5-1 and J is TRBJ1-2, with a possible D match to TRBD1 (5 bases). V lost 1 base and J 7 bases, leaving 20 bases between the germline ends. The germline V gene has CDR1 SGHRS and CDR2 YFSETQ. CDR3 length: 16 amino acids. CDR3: CASSLLNRPGPGGYTF. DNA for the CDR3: TGCGCCAGCAGCTTGCTGAACAGGCCGGGGCCCGGTGGCTACACCTTC.

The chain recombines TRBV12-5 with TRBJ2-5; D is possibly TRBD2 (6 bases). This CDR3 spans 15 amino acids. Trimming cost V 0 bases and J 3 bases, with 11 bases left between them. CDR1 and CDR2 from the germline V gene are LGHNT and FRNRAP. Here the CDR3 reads CASGLVLTGEETQYF. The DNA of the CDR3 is TGTGCTAGTGGTTTGGTACTGACGGGGGAAGAGACCCAGTACTTC. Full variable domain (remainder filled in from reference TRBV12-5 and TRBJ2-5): DARVTQTPRHKVTEMGQEVTMRCQPILGHNTVFWYRQTMMQGLELLAYFRNRAPLDDSGMPKDRFSAEMPDATLATLKIQPSEPRDSAVYFCASGLVLTGEETQYFGPGTRLLVL.